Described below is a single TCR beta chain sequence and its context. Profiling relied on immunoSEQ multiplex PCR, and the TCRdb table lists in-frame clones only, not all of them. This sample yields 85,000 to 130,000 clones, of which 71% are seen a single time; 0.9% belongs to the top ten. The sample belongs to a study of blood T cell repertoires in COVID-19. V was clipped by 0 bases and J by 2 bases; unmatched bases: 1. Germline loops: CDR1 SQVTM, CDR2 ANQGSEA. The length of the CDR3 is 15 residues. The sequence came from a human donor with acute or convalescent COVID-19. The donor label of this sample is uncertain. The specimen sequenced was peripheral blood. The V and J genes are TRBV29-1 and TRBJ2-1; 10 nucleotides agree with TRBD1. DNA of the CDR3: TGCAGCGTTGAAGAGGGGACAGGGGCCTACAATGAGCAGTTCTTC. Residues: CSVEEGTGAYNEQFF.